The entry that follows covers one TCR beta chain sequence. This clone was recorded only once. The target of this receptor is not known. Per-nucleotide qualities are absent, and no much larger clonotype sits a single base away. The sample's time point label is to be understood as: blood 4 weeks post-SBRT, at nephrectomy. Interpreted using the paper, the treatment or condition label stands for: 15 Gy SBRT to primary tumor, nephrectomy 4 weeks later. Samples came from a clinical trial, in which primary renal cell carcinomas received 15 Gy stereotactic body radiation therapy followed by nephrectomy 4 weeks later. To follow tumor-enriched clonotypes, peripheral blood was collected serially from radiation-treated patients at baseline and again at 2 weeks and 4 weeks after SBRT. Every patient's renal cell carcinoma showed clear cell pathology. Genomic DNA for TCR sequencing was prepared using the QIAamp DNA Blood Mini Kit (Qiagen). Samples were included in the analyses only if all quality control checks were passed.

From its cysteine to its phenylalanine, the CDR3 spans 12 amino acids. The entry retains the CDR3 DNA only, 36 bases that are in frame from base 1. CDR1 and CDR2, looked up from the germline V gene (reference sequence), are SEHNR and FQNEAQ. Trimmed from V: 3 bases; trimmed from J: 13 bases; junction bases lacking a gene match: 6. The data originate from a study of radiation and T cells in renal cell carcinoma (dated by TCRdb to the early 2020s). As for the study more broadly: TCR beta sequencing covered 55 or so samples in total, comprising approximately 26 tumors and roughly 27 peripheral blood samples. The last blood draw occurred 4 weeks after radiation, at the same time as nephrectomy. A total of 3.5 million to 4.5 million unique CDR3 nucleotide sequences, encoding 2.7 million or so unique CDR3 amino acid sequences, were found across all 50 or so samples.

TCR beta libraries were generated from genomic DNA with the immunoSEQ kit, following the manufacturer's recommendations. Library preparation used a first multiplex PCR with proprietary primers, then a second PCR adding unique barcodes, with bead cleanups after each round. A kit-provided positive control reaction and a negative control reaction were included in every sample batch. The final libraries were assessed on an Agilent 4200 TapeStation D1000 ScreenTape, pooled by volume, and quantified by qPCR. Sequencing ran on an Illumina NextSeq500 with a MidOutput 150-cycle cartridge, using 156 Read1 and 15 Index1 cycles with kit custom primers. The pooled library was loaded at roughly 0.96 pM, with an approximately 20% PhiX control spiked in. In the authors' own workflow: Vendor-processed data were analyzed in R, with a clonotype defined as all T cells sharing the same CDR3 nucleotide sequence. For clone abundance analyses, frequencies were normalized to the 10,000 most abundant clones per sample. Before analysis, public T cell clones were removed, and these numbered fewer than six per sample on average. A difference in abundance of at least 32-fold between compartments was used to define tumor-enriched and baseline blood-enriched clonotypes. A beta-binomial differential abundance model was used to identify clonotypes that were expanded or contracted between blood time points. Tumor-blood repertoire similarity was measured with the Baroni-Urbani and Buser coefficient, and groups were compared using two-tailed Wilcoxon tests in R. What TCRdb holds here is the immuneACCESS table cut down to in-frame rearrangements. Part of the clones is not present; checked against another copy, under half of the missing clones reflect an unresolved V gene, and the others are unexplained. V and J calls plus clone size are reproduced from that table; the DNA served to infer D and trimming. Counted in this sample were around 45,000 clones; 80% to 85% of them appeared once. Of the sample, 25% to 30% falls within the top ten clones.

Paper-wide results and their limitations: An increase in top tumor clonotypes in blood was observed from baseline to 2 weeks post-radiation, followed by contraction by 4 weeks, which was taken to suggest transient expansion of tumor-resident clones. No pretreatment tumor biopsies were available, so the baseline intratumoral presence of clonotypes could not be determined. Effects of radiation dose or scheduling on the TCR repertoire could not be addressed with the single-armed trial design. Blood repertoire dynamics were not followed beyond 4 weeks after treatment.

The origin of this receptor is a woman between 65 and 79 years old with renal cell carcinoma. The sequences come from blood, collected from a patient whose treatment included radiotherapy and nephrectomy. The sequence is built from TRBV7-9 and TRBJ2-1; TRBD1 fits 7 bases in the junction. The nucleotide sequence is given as TGTGCCAGCAGCTTTATTGGACAGGATCAGTTCTTC. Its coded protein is CASSFIGQDQFF.